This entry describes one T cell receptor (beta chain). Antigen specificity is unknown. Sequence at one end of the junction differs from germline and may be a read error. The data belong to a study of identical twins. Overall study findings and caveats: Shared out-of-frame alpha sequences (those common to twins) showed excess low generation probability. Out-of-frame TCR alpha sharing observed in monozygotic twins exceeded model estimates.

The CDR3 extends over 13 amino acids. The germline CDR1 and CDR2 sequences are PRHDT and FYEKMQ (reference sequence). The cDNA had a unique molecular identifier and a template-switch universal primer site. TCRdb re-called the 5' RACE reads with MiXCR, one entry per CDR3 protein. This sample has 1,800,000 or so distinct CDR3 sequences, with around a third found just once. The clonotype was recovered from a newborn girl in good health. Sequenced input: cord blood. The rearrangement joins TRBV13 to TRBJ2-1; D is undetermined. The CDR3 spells CASGFVPNNEQFF. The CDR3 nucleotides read TGTGCCAGCGGCTTCGTACCGAACAATGAGCAGTTCTTC.